This T cell receptor beta chain was captured in a study of blood T cell repertoires in COVID-19 (dated by TCRdb to 2020 to 2022). Regarding the complete study: Samples from collaborators originated in the United States, Italy and Spain and spanned both the acute and convalescent phases of COVID-19. The prospective study material was composed of cDNA or gDNA derived from T cells, B-cell-depleted T cells, or PBMCs. The dataset comprised deeply sampled blood TCRbeta repertoires from subjects exposed to, actively infected with, or recovered from COVID-19. The repertoires were made available in a free public database intended to serve as a resource for research on the immune response to SARS-CoV-2. Samples were obtained from the ongoing ImmuneRACE study (first 160 participants) and from 950 to 1,500 subjects provided by 6 global collaborators. The sample metadata nearly always contained a de-identified subject ID, COVID-19 status, age in years and sex. Where HLA class I and class II types were available, the types were taken from metadata supplied by the sample provider, not from assay-based typing.

The CDR3 sequence holds 13 residues, the cysteine and phenylalanine included. Only the CDR3 region is kept as DNA, spanning 39 bases read in frame from base 1. Looking up the germline V gene (reference sequence) yields CDR1 SGHKS and CDR2 YYEKEE. V loses 2 bases of germline sequence and J loses 0 bases, and the interval between the two ends is 5 bases. A second Seattle source provided samples from volunteer blood donors who had recovered from COVID-19. The collaborating institutions used their own protocols to collect whole blood in K2EDTA tubes. Collaborator samples were shipped for TCRbeta analysis as frozen whole blood, isolated PBMCs, or DNA extracted from either sample type. Results the study describes overall, beyond this receptor: The quantity of clinical and demographic metadata differed by source and by participant and was supplied without curation.

Details on this clone: Its cognate antigen has yet to be identified. Per-nucleotide qualities are absent, and no much larger clonotype sits a single base away.

TCRbeta CDR3 regions were amplified from genomic DNA by means of the immunoSEQ Assay, a bias-controlled multiplex PCR. Per the original workflow: Within the assay, amplification of reference gene primers was used to estimate how many nucleated cells each sample contained. Sequence reads were collapsed and filtered to measure the absolute abundance of every unique TCRbeta CDR3 rearrangement. For each sample, productive Simpson clonality was calculated by taking the square root of Simpson's diversity index across productive rearrangements. This immuneACCESS table, as held by TCRdb, lists in-frame sequences with V and J called but not all clones. Of the missing ones, under half trace to an unresolved V gene in checked studies; the others have no known cause. V and J calls and clone size are as listed in that table; D and trimming were resolved from the DNA. This sample comprises around 220,000 clones, about 88% of them detected only once. The ten largest clones capture approximately 2.2% of the sample.

Sequencing used peripheral blood. This sequence uses TRBV5-5 and TRBJ1-1, with the D segment identity uncertain. The TCR was taken from a woman between 35 and 50 years old who had recovered from COVID-19. The DNA sequence follows: TGTGCCAGCAGCTTTCCCGTGAACACTGAAGCTTTCTTT. Its protein is CASSFPVNTEAFF.